Detailed here is one T cell receptor (beta chain). This record belongs to a study of blood T cell repertoires in COVID-19. Study in general: There were acute and convalescent COVID-19 samples, and they came from the United States, Italy and Spain.

CDR3 length: 15 residues. Germline CDR1 and CDR2: KGHDR and SFDVKD. J gave up 8 bases and V 3 bases, and 7 bases lay outside the gene matches. Sequencing used immunoSEQ multiplex PCR; TCRdb keeps in-frame clones, though not all of them. The data show fewer than 250,000 clones, under 85% seen once. The rearrangement links TRBV24-1 to TRBJ2-1; TRBD1 matches at 9 bases. The receptor was derived from a man aged 55 to 70 who had recovered from COVID-19. The sequencing sample was made of PBMCs or T cells enriched from blood (not recorded which). CDR3 sequence reads: CATSDGTGLEDEQFF. In DNA, the CDR3 is TGTGCCACCAGTGATGGGACAGGGTTAGAGGATGAGCAGTTCTTC.